A selection of T cell receptor beta chains follows, all from one sample in a study of T cells after yellow fever vaccination. MiXCR was run by TCRdb on the 5' RACE reads, yielding one entry per CDR3 protein. The sample has 400,000 or so distinct CDR3 sequences, about 17% seen once. The sequenced sample was PBMCs, obtained before the yellow fever booster vaccination. These receptors were collected from a man aged 18 to 30 who received the YFV17D yellow fever vaccine. CDR3s include the opening cysteine and the closing phenylalanine or tryptophan. The D gene is left open where the match is weak. A clone size is listed for some rows: how often the clone was seen (once, few, many), or a class if it is expanded.

v_call: TRBV5-1; d_call: NA; clone_size: NA; j_call: TRBJ2-7; cdr3_nt: TGCGCCAGCAGCCAGAGGAGACGCGGTCCTTCCTACGAGCAGTACTTC; cdr3_aa: CASSQRRRGPSYEQYF
v_call: TRBV29-1; d_call: TRBD1; clone_size: few; j_call: TRBJ2-7; cdr3_nt: TGCAGCGCCACAGAAGACAGGGACGAGCAGTACTTC; cdr3_aa: CSATEDRDEQYF
v_call: TRBV6-1; d_call: NA; clone_size: NA; j_call: TRBJ2-2; cdr3_nt: TGTGCCAGCAGTGAAGCGGGGGGCCTCGGGGAGCTGTTTTTT; cdr3_aa: CASSEAGGLGELFF
v_call: TRBV6-5; d_call: TRBD1; clone_size: few; j_call: TRBJ2-6; cdr3_nt: TGTGCCAGCAGTGACGACAGGGGGGGAAACTCTGGGGCCAACGTCCTGACTTTC; cdr3_aa: CASSDDRGGNSGANVLTF
v_call: TRBV24-1; d_call: NA; clone_size: NA; j_call: TRBJ2-2; cdr3_nt: TGTGCCACCAGTGATCCCGGGGGTGAGGCGGGGCAGTTGTGGTTTTTT; cdr3_aa: CATSDPGGEAGQLWFF
v_call: TRBV29-1; d_call: TRBD2; clone_size: NA; j_call: TRBJ2-1; cdr3_nt: TGCAGCGTGATGACTAGCGGGGGCTCCTACAATGAGCAGTTCTTC; cdr3_aa: CSVMTSGGSYNEQFF
v_call: TRBV6-6; d_call: NA; clone_size: NA; j_call: TRBJ1-2; cdr3_nt: TGTGCCAGCAGTTACTCTCAGGGGAACGGCTACACCTTC; cdr3_aa: CASSYSQGNGYTF
v_call: TRBV6-5; d_call: NA; clone_size: few; j_call: TRBJ1-5; cdr3_nt: TGTGCCAGCAGCCGGGGAGCCCTGGATCAGCCCCAGCATTTT; cdr3_aa: CASSRGALDQPQHF
v_call: TRBV11-2; d_call: NA; clone_size: few; j_call: TRBJ2-7; cdr3_nt: TGTGCCAGCAGCCAGGACAGCCGGCAGTACTTC; cdr3_aa: CASSQDSRQYF
v_call: TRBV6-1; d_call: NA; clone_size: NA; j_call: TRBJ2-5; cdr3_nt: TGTGCCACCTATTTCCCACGGACCCAGTACTTC; cdr3_aa: CATYFPRTQYF
v_call: TRBV5-8; d_call: TRBD1; clone_size: NA; j_call: TRBJ2-1; cdr3_nt: TGTGCCAGCAGCTTGGTGGGGACAGGTCTGAATGAGCAGTTCTTC; cdr3_aa: CASSLVGTGLNEQFF
v_call: TRBV12-3/TRBV12-4; d_call: TRBD1; clone_size: NA; j_call: TRBJ2-1; cdr3_nt: TGTGCCAGCAGGACAGGGGTTGTGGGCAATGAGCAGTTCTTC; cdr3_aa: CASRTGVVGNEQFF
v_call: TRBV18; d_call: TRBD2; clone_size: NA; j_call: TRBJ2-2; cdr3_nt: TGTGCCAGCTCATCGCTAGCGGGGGGTGCCAACACCGGGGAGCTGTTTTTT; cdr3_aa: CASSSLAGGANTGELFF
v_call: TRBV28; d_call: NA; clone_size: few; j_call: TRBJ2-4; cdr3_nt: TGTGCCAGCAATCTGGGGGCAAACTACAAAAACATTCAGTACTTC; cdr3_aa: CASNLGANYKNIQYF
v_call: TRBV6-2/TRBV6-3; d_call: NA; clone_size: NA; j_call: TRBJ1-2; cdr3_nt: TGTGCCAGCAGTTACCCGGGGCAGGGGACGTCCTATGGCTACACCTTC; cdr3_aa: CASSYPGQGTSYGYTF
v_call: TRBV11-1; d_call: TRBD1; clone_size: many; j_call: TRBJ2-4; cdr3_nt: TGTGCCAGCAGCTCCTCACAGGGGGCGAAAAACATTCAGTACTTC; cdr3_aa: CASSSSQGAKNIQYF
v_call: TRBV6-5; d_call: TRBD2; clone_size: NA; j_call: TRBJ2-1; cdr3_nt: TGTGCCAGCAGTGCCAGAGCGGGGTCCTACAATGAGCAGTTCTTC; cdr3_aa: CASSARAGSYNEQFF
v_call: TRBV7-3; d_call: NA; clone_size: few; j_call: TRBJ2-6; cdr3_nt: TGTGCCAGCAGCCCCCCGGACTTCTCTGGGGCCAACGTCCTGACTTTC; cdr3_aa: CASSPPDFSGANVLTF
v_call: TRBV11-3; d_call: TRBD1; clone_size: NA; j_call: TRBJ2-2; cdr3_nt: TGTGCCAGCAGCTCCTGGACAGGGGAGAACACCGGGGAGCTGTTTTTT; cdr3_aa: CASSSWTGENTGELFF
v_call: TRBV4-3; d_call: NA; clone_size: NA; j_call: TRBJ1-2; cdr3_nt: TGCGCCAGCAGCCAGGAAGGGACGGAAAATGGCTACACCTTC; cdr3_aa: CASSQEGTENGYTF
v_call: TRBV7-2; d_call: NA; clone_size: few; j_call: TRBJ1-3; cdr3_nt: TGTGCCAGCAGCTCAGCCGGGGGAGGAAACACCATATATTTT; cdr3_aa: CASSSAGGGNTIYF
v_call: TRBV7-2; d_call: NA; clone_size: NA; j_call: TRBJ2-3; cdr3_nt: TGTGCCAGCAGCAAAAACGGGGGGCGGAGGGCAGATACGCAGTATTTT; cdr3_aa: CASSKNGGRRADTQYF
v_call: TRBV9; d_call: TRBD2; clone_size: NA; j_call: TRBJ2-2; cdr3_nt: TGTGCCAGCAGCGTAGCCGGGACTAGCGGGGCCACCGGGGAGCTGTTTTTT; cdr3_aa: CASSVAGTSGATGELFF
v_call: TRBV10-3; d_call: NA; clone_size: NA; j_call: TRBJ2-5; cdr3_nt: TGTGCCATTAAGGACAGACAAGAGACCCAGTACTTC; cdr3_aa: CAIKDRQETQYF
v_call: TRBV5-1; d_call: NA; clone_size: NA; j_call: TRBJ1-1; cdr3_nt: TGCGCCAGCAGCAGCGGGGACCGGAGCACTGAAGCTTTCTTT; cdr3_aa: CASSSGDRSTEAFF
v_call: TRBV7-3; d_call: NA; clone_size: NA; j_call: TRBJ1-1; cdr3_nt: TGTGCCAGCAGCTTAAATGGGGGCGGCGACACTGAAGCTTTCTTT; cdr3_aa: CASSLNGGGDTEAFF
v_call: TRBV6-2/TRBV6-3; d_call: NA; clone_size: few; j_call: TRBJ2-6; cdr3_nt: TGTGCCAGCGACACAAGGAGGATAGCTGGGGCCAACGTCCTGACTTTC; cdr3_aa: CASDTRRIAGANVLTF
v_call: TRBV7-9; d_call: TRBD2; clone_size: NA; j_call: TRBJ2-1; cdr3_nt: TGTGCCAGCATCGCTAGCGGGGGGGCAGGAAATGAGCAGTTCTTC; cdr3_aa: CASIASGGAGNEQFF
v_call: TRBV12-3/TRBV12-4; d_call: NA; clone_size: NA; j_call: TRBJ1-5; cdr3_nt: TGTGCCAGCAGTTTGTGGGGGGGCGGTCAGCCCCAGCATTTT; cdr3_aa: CASSLWGGGQPQHF
v_call: TRBV29-1; d_call: TRBD2; clone_size: few; j_call: TRBJ2-3; cdr3_nt: TGCAGCGGCGGACTAGCGGGGACCACAGATACGCAGTATTTT; cdr3_aa: CSGGLAGTTDTQYF
v_call: TRBV19; d_call: NA; clone_size: NA; j_call: TRBJ2-7; cdr3_nt: TGTGCCAGTAGTATTATCGTCGCAGGGTCTCACGAGCAGTACTTC; cdr3_aa: CASSIIVAGSHEQYF
v_call: TRBV27; d_call: TRBD1; clone_size: few; j_call: TRBJ2-3; cdr3_nt: TGTGCCAGCAGTTTAAAGGGGGCCTGGGCAGATACGCAGTATTTT; cdr3_aa: CASSLKGAWADTQYF
v_call: TRBV7-2; d_call: NA; clone_size: NA; j_call: TRBJ2-3; cdr3_nt: TGTGCCAGCAGCTTAGGACAGCTAGAGACAGATACGCAGTATTTT; cdr3_aa: CASSLGQLETDTQYF
v_call: TRBV20-1; d_call: NA; clone_size: few; j_call: TRBJ1-1; cdr3_nt: TGCAGTGCTACCCGGGACGGGAACACTGAAGCTTTCTTT; cdr3_aa: CSATRDGNTEAFF
v_call: TRBV7-8; d_call: NA; clone_size: few; j_call: TRBJ2-3; cdr3_nt: TGTGCCAGCAGCTTTGGGACCATGATACAGGATACGCAGTATTTT; cdr3_aa: CASSFGTMIQDTQYF
v_call: TRBV10-3; d_call: NA; clone_size: many; j_call: TRBJ2-1; cdr3_nt: TGTGCCATCGGCGACAACTACAATGAGCAGTTCTTC; cdr3_aa: CAIGDNYNEQFF
v_call: TRBV4-3; d_call: NA; clone_size: many; j_call: TRBJ1-2; cdr3_nt: TGCGCCAGCAGCCAAGATCAAGCAGGTGGCTACACCTTC; cdr3_aa: CASSQDQAGGYTF
v_call: TRBV14; d_call: NA; clone_size: many; j_call: TRBJ1-4; cdr3_nt: TGTGCCAGCAGCGGGGCCCGAAATGAAAAACTGTTTTTT; cdr3_aa: CASSGARNEKLFF
v_call: TRBV4-2; d_call: NA; clone_size: NA; j_call: TRBJ2-7; cdr3_nt: TGTGCCAGCAGCCAAGGAAACCCAGGGATTCAGTACTTC; cdr3_aa: CASSQGNPGIQYF
v_call: TRBV29-1; d_call: TRBD1; clone_size: few; j_call: TRBJ1-1; cdr3_nt: TGCAGCGGACTAACAGGACAGGCGAACACTGAAGCTTTCTTT; cdr3_aa: CSGLTGQANTEAFF
v_call: TRBV20-1; d_call: TRBD2; clone_size: NA; j_call: TRBJ2-1; cdr3_nt: TGCAGTGCTAGAGCCACACGGGAGGAGCGCCTAAGCTCCTACAATGAGCAGTTCTTC; cdr3_aa: CSARATREERLSSYNEQFF
v_call: TRBV6-4; d_call: NA; clone_size: many; j_call: TRBJ1-4; cdr3_nt: TGTGCCAGCAGATGGGGGTTTGAAAAACTGTTTTTT; cdr3_aa: CASRWGFEKLFF
v_call: TRBV7-6; d_call: NA; clone_size: few; j_call: TRBJ2-7; cdr3_nt: TGTGCCAGCAGCTTGGCCGGGGTTTCCTACGAGCAGTACTTC; cdr3_aa: CASSLAGVSYEQYF
v_call: TRBV4-1; d_call: NA; clone_size: NA; j_call: TRBJ2-6; cdr3_nt: TGCGCCAGCAGCCAAGCTGGTCCCAACGTCCTGACTTTC; cdr3_aa: CASSQAGPNVLTF
v_call: TRBV20-1; d_call: TRBD2; clone_size: few; j_call: TRBJ2-7; cdr3_nt: TGCAGTGCTGGGAGCGGGGGGTTTTCCTACGAGCAGTACTTC; cdr3_aa: CSAGSGGFSYEQYF
v_call: TRBV5-1; d_call: NA; clone_size: few; j_call: TRBJ1-1; cdr3_nt: TGCGCCAGCAGTCCCTCGACGGGGCGCACTGAAGCTTTCTTT; cdr3_aa: CASSPSTGRTEAFF
v_call: TRBV29-1; d_call: NA; clone_size: few; j_call: TRBJ2-7; cdr3_nt: TGCAGCGTGTCGGGTCCCGGCGAGCAGTACTTC; cdr3_aa: CSVSGPGEQYF
v_call: TRBV12-3/TRBV12-4; d_call: NA; clone_size: NA; j_call: TRBJ2-2; cdr3_nt: TGTGCCAGCAGTTGGGGCACCGGGGAGCTGTTTTTT; cdr3_aa: CASSWGTGELFF
v_call: TRBV3-1; d_call: TRBD1; clone_size: NA; j_call: TRBJ2-1; cdr3_nt: TGTGCCAGCAGCCTGTGGGGTGACAGGGCATTCAATGAGCAGTTCTTC; cdr3_aa: CASSLWGDRAFNEQFF
v_call: TRBV10-2; d_call: TRBD1; clone_size: NA; j_call: TRBJ2-7; cdr3_nt: TGCGCCAGCACCGCTGGACAGGGGACTATACGGTACGAGCAGTACTTC; cdr3_aa: CASTAGQGTIRYEQYF
v_call: TRBV5-1; d_call: NA; clone_size: few; j_call: TRBJ2-7; cdr3_nt: TGCGCCAGCAGCTGGAATGCCCGGGGAACCTACGAGCAGTACTTC; cdr3_aa: CASSWNARGTYEQYF
v_call: TRBV20-1; d_call: NA; clone_size: NA; j_call: TRBJ2-3; cdr3_nt: TGCAGTGCTGGGGGCTACACGGATACGCAGTATTTT; cdr3_aa: CSAGGYTDTQYF
v_call: TRBV5-5; d_call: TRBD2; clone_size: NA; j_call: TRBJ2-5; cdr3_nt: TGTGCCAGCGGAATACTAGCGGGGGGCGGAGAGACCCAGTACTTC; cdr3_aa: CASGILAGGGETQYF
v_call: TRBV12-3/TRBV12-4; d_call: TRBD1; clone_size: few; j_call: TRBJ2-3; cdr3_nt: TGTGCCAGCAACAGGGGGAATCTCCCAGATACGCAGTATTTT; cdr3_aa: CASNRGNLPDTQYF
v_call: TRBV15; d_call: TRBD2; clone_size: few; j_call: TRBJ2-5; cdr3_nt: TGTGCCACTTCCCCCCGAGCGGGGCAAGAGACCCAGTACTTC; cdr3_aa: CATSPRAGQETQYF